What follows are 29 T cell receptor beta chains derived from one specimen sequenced in a study of T-cell reconstitution after alpha-beta-depleted transplantation in children. TCRbeta library construction was performed incorporating unique molecular identifiers. Using its own MiXCR run on the PCR reads, TCRdb lists one record per CDR3 protein. The data show fewer than 550,000 distinct CDR3 sequences, about 16% seen once. The material sequenced was PBMCs, mostly from graft donor cells, taken 360 days after TCRalphabeta/CD19-depleted stem cell transplant. The receptors were gathered from a boy less than two years old who had a stem cell transplant for Wiskott-Aldrich syndrome, so the T cells may come from the graft donor.

J is TRBJ2-7 and V is TRBV7-9; D might be TRBD1 or TRBD2, each matching 5 bases. The CDR3 spans 14 residues. Germline loops: CDR1 SEHNR, CDR2 FQNEAQ (reference sequence). The V and J ends lost 1 base and 5 bases respectively, with 12 bases between them. The CDR3 DNA reads TGTGCCAGCAGCTTAGTAGGGGAGCACCACGAGCAGTACTTC. Amino acid sequence: CASSLVGEHHEQYF. The variable domain in full, completed from reference TRBV7-9 and TRBJ2-7, reads DTGVSQNPRHKITKRGQNVTFRCDPISEHNRLYWYRQTLGQGPEFLTYFQNEAQLEKSRLLSDRFSAERPKGSFSTLEIQRTEQGDSAMYLCASSLVGEHHEQYFGPGTRLTVT.

This clonotype was seen a handful of times. V gene TRBV5-1 combines with J gene TRBJ2-2; no definite D call. The V gene lost 4 bases and the J gene lost 7 bases, with 8 bases spanning the gap. Germline CDR1 reads SGHRS; CDR2 reads YFSETQ. The CDR3 spans 12 residues. This chain's CDR3 is CASSRSLGELFF. The CDR3 DNA reads TGCGCCAGCAGCCGGTCCCTCGGGGAGCTGTTTTTT.

This chain uses TRBV11-2 with TRBJ2-2; 7 bases match TRBD2. The CDR3 totals 15 residues. In germline, CDR1 is SGHAT, CDR2 FQNNGV. With 3 bases clipped from V and 5 bases from J, the junction kept 6 bases outside the gene matches. CDR3 sequence reads: CASSFSLAVTGELFF. CDR3 nucleotide sequence: TGTGCCAGCAGCTTTTCGCTAGCGGTAACCGGGGAGCTGTTTTTT.

In its sample, this clonotype was seen a few times. The CDR3 sequence: CASSQDLSGSRTGELFF. As DNA, the CDR3 is TGCGCCAGCAGCCAAGATCTGAGCGGGAGCCGGACCGGGGAGCTGTTTTTT. This chain links TRBV4-3 with TRBJ2-2; 8 positions match TRBD2. The CDR3 has 17 residues. Per germline, CDR1 LGHNA and CDR2 YSLEER. J was trimmed by 5 bases and V by 0 bases; bases with no gene match: 8.

The chain recombines TRBV29-1 with TRBJ2-7; TRBD2 matches 12 bases. The germline CDR1 and CDR2 sequences are SQVTM and ANQGSEA. The CDR3 runs 12 residues. CDR3 nucleotide sequence: TGCACCAGGACTAGCGGGACCTACGAGCAGTACTTC. It encodes CTRTSGTYEQYF.

This clonotype was seen only a few times. The chain recombines TRBV18 with TRBJ2-7; D uncertain. V was cut by 4 bases and J by 4 bases, with 14 bases left in between. The CDR3 loop spans 14 amino acids. Germline V CDR1 and CDR2: KGHSH, LQKENI. CDR3 residues: CASSLTRFPYEQYF. CDR3 sequence (DNA): TGTGCCAGCTCACTAACCCGTTTCCCTTACGAGCAGTACTTC.

A few counts support this clonotype. The chain combines TRBV20-1 with TRBJ2-1; 8 positions agree with TRBD1. The junction had 5 bases not matched to a gene; V was cut back by 6 bases and J by 4 bases. CDR1 and CDR2 from the germline V gene are DFQATT and SNEGSKA (reference sequence). The CDR3 has 13 residues. CDR3 bases: TGCAGTGCCCCGGACAGGGTATACAATGAGCAGTTCTTC. This encodes CSAPDRVYNEQFF.

This chain uses TRBV7-2 with TRBJ2-7; 7 bases are shared with TRBD1. Germline assignment: CDR1 SGHTA and CDR2 FQGNSA. V was pared by 5 bases and J by 2 bases, with 9 bases of the junction left unmatched. This CDR3 contains 15 residues. In DNA, the CDR3 is TGTGCCAGCAGCCCGACAGGGATGCGCACCTACGAGCAGTACTTC. Amino acids: CASSPTGMRTYEQYF.

This clonotype was seen more than once but under ten times. The chain uses TRBV27 and TRBJ2-1; tentatively, D is TRBD1 or TRBD2 (5 bases each). V dropped 5 bases and J dropped 0 bases, with 14 bases sitting between them. The germline V gene has CDR1 MNHEY and CDR2 SMNVEV (reference sequence). The CDR3 is 16 amino acids. CDR3 region: CASSPRAGLSYNEQFF. Written as DNA, the CDR3 is TGTGCCAGCAGTCCCAGGGCGGGTCTCTCCTACAATGAGCAGTTCTTC.

This clonotype turned up a few times. Written as DNA, the CDR3 is TGTGCCAGCAGCCAAGGTCCAACCGGACTAGCGGGCGAGCAGTTCTTC. This translates into CASSQGPTGLAGEQFF. The chain joins TRBV3-1 to TRBJ2-1, with 11 bases aligning to TRBD2. After removal of 1 base from V and 10 bases from J, the junction contained 9 bases not matched to a gene. Germline V gene sequence: CDR1 LGHDT, CDR2 YNNKEL (reference sequence). The CDR3 has 16 amino acids.

The rearrangement joins TRBV5-1 to TRBJ2-1; no clear D gene. Germline loops: CDR1 SGHRS, CDR2 YFSETQ. This CDR3 is 14 amino acids long. V was pared by 5 bases and J by 0 bases, with 9 bases between. This CDR3 reads CASSGFSSYNEQFF. The CDR3 region has the DNA TGCGCCAGCAGTGGGTTTAGCTCCTACAATGAGCAGTTCTTC.

This chain connects TRBV27 to TRBJ1-6; D is ambiguous. Germline loops: CDR1 MNHEY, CDR2 SMNVEV (reference sequence). Trimming left V 5 bases short and J 3 bases short, with 14 bases between. The CDR3 runs to 16 residues. CDR3 in DNA: TGTGCCAGCAGTCCCGGAAGAGGAAACTATAATTCACCCCTCCACTTT. Its translation: CASSPGRGNYNSPLHF.

This clonotype has ten or more counts. The chain's CDR3 is CSVGGLTSYYEQYF. For the CDR3, the DNA is TGCAGCGTTGGGGGCTTGACTAGCTACTACGAGCAGTACTTC. The V gene is TRBV29-1, the J gene TRBJ2-7; 7 bases match TRBD2. There are 14 residues in the CDR3. V lost 4 bases and J lost 3; bases outside the gene matches: 9. Germline V gene sequence: CDR1 SQVTM, CDR2 ANQGSEA.

V is TRBV20-1 and J is TRBJ2-7; 7 positions match TRBD1. CDR1 DFQATT and CDR2 SNEGSKA come from the germline V gene (reference sequence). Germline trimming cut 0 bases from V and 4 bases from J; bases unmatched to any gene: 9. This CDR3 comprises 15 residues. Here the CDR3 DNA reads TGCAGTGCTAGAGATCTACAGGGGAGTGGGTACGAGCAGTACTTC. As protein: CSARDLQGSGYEQYF.

This clonotype was found a few times. The chain combines TRBV9 with TRBJ2-3, with 10 bases identical to TRBD2. Germline V lookup: CDR1 SGDLS, CDR2 YYNGEE. With 0 bases clipped from V and 6 bases from J, the junction kept 4 bases outside the gene matches. There are 15 residues in the CDR3. The CDR3 is CASSVGASGGDTQYF. CDR3 nucleotides: TGTGCCAGCAGCGTAGGGGCTAGCGGGGGTGATACGCAGTATTTT.

This clonotype came up a few times. The CDR3 loop is CASSLTGTVGRTQYF. CDR3 DNA: TGTGCCAGCAGCCTGACCGGGACCGTGGGCCGGACCCAGTACTTC. J is TRBJ2-5 and V is TRBV7-9, with D perhaps matching TRBD1 or TRBD2 (5 bases each). The CDR3 totals 15 residues. Germline CDR1 and CDR2: SEHNR and FQNEAQ (reference sequence). Deletions cut 5 bases from V and 7 bases from J, with 20 bases between.

The rearrangement joins TRBV19 to TRBJ2-1, with a tentative D call TRBD1 (6 bases). CDR1 and CDR2 from the germline V gene are LNHDA and SQIVND (reference sequence). Trimming took 5 bases from V and 2 from J, leaving 13 bases between them. The CDR3 covers 15 residues. The CDR3 bases are TGTGCCAGTAGTTTAGGGGGAGCTCCCTACAATGAGCAGTTCTTC. It encodes CASSLGGAPYNEQFF.

The genes are TRBV4-2 and TRBJ1-2; weak D call: TRBD1 (5 bases). Germline-derived CDR1 and CDR2 are LGHNA and YNFKEQ. V dropped 1 base and J dropped 3 bases, with 18 bases sitting between them. The CDR3 loop spans 17 amino acids. The DNA for the CDR3 is TGTGCCAGCAGCCAAGTTCGTGGGGGATCCTACGACTATGGCTACACCTTC. Protein: CASSQVRGGSYDYGYTF.

This clonotype was seen only a few times. This chain connects TRBV19 to TRBJ2-7; D is possibly TRBD2 (7 bases). V dropped 5 bases and J dropped 2 bases, with 22 bases sitting between them. The CDR3 spans 17 residues. From germline, CDR1 is LNHDA and CDR2 SQIVND (reference sequence). This CDR3 is CASSPPLKLGGPYEQYF. The DNA of the CDR3 is TGTGCCAGTAGTCCCCCCCTAAAGCTCGGGGGGCCCTACGAGCAGTACTTC.

This clonotype was seen more than once but under ten times. The V and J genes are TRBV7-9 and TRBJ1-2; 9 bases agree with TRBD1. Germline CDR1 is SEHNR and CDR2 is FQNEAQ (reference sequence). Trimming removed 8 bases from V and 8 bases from J; junction bases left unmatched: 9. The CDR3 is 13 residues long. This CDR3 is CASCRDREEGYTF. CDR3 in DNA: TGTGCCAGCTGCCGGGACAGGGAGGAAGGCTACACCTTC. Supplemented by reference TRBV7-9 and TRBJ1-2, the full variable domain reads DTGVSQNPRHKITKRGQNVTFRCDPISEHNRLYWYRQTLGQGPEFLTYFQNEAQLEKSRLLSDRFSAERPKGSFSTLEIQRTEQGDSAMYLCASCRDREEGYTFGSGTRLTVV.

The rearrangement joins TRBV5-1 to TRBJ2-6; maybe TRBD1 (6 bases). V lost 0 bases, J lost 0 bases, and 28 bases lay in between. CDR1 and CDR2 (germline): SGHRS, YFSETQ. This CDR3 region has 23 residues. The CDR3 coding sequence is TGCGCCAGCAGCTTGGCCTCAGACGACAGGTCCTCTTCGGCCTACTCTGGGGCCAACGTCCTGACTTTC. Its translation: CASSLASDDRSSSAYSGANVLTF. Full variable domain (remainder filled in from reference TRBV5-1 and TRBJ2-6): KAGVTQTPRYLIKTRGQQVTLSCSPISGHRSVSWYQQTPGQGLQFLFEYFSETQRNKGNFPGRFSGRQFSNSRSEMNVSTLELGDSALYLCASSLASDDRSSSAYSGANVLTFGAGSRLTVL.

CDR3 bases: TGTGCCAGCATCCTGGGGCAGGGGGAGAATTACACCGGGGAGCTGTTTTTT. Its translation: CASILGQGENYTGELFF. The rearrangement links TRBV7-9 to TRBJ2-2, with 7 positions matching TRBD1. The V gene's germline CDR1 is SEHNR and CDR2 FQNEAQ (reference sequence). The CDR3 contains 17 residues. The V and J ends lost 7 bases and 3 bases, in that order; junction bases with no gene match: 14.

The V and J genes are TRBV6-5 and TRBJ1-6; maybe TRBD1 (6 bases). Looked up from germline, CDR1 is MNHEY and CDR2 is SVGAGI. CDR3 length: 16 residues. Trimming left V 2 bases short and J 10 bases short, with 18 bases between. The CDR3 DNA is TGTGCCAGCAGTTACAGGGGGGTCGCTCAAGAGTCACCCCTCCACTTT. It translates to CASSYRGVAQESPLHF.

In its sample, this clonotype was seen many times. The chain uses TRBV25-1 and TRBJ1-5; 10 nucleotides align to TRBD1. CDR3 length equals 13 residues. V shed 7 bases, J shed 5 bases, and the junction held 2 bases outside the gene matches. Germline V lookup: CDR1 MGHDK, CDR2 SYGVNS. CDR3: CASTGQGDQPQHF. The CDR3 DNA is TGTGCCAGCACAGGACAGGGGGATCAGCCCCAGCATTTT.

There are a few counts of this clonotype. V is TRBV7-9 and J is TRBJ2-7; 12 bases match TRBD1. V was clipped by 6 bases and J by 6 bases; unmatched bases: 9. This CDR3 is built from 15 residues. Germline V CDR1 and CDR2: SEHNR, FQNEAQ (reference sequence). CDR3 DNA sequence: TGTGCCAGCAGTTACCATCGGGACAGGGGGCGCGAGCAGTACTTC. It specifies CASSYHRDRGREQYF.

The V and J genes are TRBV30 and TRBJ2-5, with TRBD2 matching 9 bases. There are 14 residues in the CDR3. Germline V CDR1 and CDR2: GTSNPN, SVGIG (reference sequence). The J segment lost 5 bases and the V segment lost 2 bases, leaving 6 bases of the junction unmatched. The CDR3 sequence: CAWSSGRREETQYF. In DNA, the CDR3 is TGTGCCTGGAGTAGCGGGAGGCGGGAGGAGACCCAGTACTTC. Combining the CDR3 with reference TRBV30 and TRBJ2-5 gives the whole variable domain SQTIHQWPATLVQPVGSPLSLECTVEGTSNPNLYWYRQAAGRGLQLLFYSVGIGQISSEVPQNLSASRPQDRQFILSSKKLLLSDSGFYLCAWSSGRREETQYFGPGTRLLVL.

The chain couples TRBV7-9 to TRBJ2-7, with 10 bases identical to TRBD1. CDR3 length: 14 residues. Germline CDR1 reads SEHNR; CDR2 reads FQNEAQ (reference sequence). Trimming at V came to 3 bases and at J to 5 bases, leaving 4 bases not matched to a gene. The CDR3 DNA reads TGTGCCAGCAGCTTGACAGGGGGCGCGGACGAGCAGTACTTC. This sequence encodes CASSLTGGADEQYF.

This clonotype was counted a few times. This chain uses TRBV29-1 with TRBJ2-5; TRBD1 matches at 7 bases. From germline, CDR1 is SQVTM and CDR2 ANQGSEA. V shed 3 bases, J shed 4 bases, and the junction held 14 bases outside the gene matches. The CDR3 runs 16 residues. CDR3 coding DNA: TGCAGCGTTGATACTTGGGAACAGGGGATCCTAGAGACCCAGTACTTC. This encodes CSVDTWEQGILETQYF. The full variable domain, its missing parts supplied by reference TRBV29-1 and TRBJ2-5, is SAVISQKPSRDICQRGTSLTIQCQVDSQVTMMFWYRQQPGQSLTLIATANQGSEATYESGFVIDKFPISRPNLTFSTLTVSNMSPEDSSIYLCSVDTWEQGILETQYFGPGTRLLVL.

The rearrangement links TRBV7-9 to TRBJ2-3; D may correspond to TRBD1 or TRBD2 (6 bases each). There are 14 residues in the CDR3. V gave up 10 bases and J gave up 3 bases, with 17 bases separating them. Germline CDR1 SEHNR, CDR2 FQNEAQ (reference sequence). The CDR3 region has the DNA TGTGCCACGTCCAGGCAGGGGAGGACAGATACGCAGTATTTT. It specifies CATSRQGRTDTQYF. Looking up the rest from reference TRBV7-9 and TRBJ2-3 gives the full variable domain: DTGVSQNPRHKITKRGQNVTFRCDPISEHNRLYWYRQTLGQGPEFLTYFQNEAQLEKSRLLSDRFSAERPKGSFSTLEIQRTEQGDSAMYLCATSRQGRTDTQYFGPGTRLTVL.